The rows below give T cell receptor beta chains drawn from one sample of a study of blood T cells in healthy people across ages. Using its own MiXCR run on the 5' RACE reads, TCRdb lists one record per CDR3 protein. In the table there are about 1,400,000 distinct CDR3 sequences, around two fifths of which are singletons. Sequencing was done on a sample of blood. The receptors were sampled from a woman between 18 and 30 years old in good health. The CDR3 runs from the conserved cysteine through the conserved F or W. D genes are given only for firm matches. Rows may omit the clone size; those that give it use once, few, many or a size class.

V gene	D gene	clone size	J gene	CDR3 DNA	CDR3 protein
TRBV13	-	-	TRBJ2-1	TGTGCCAGCAGCAAGGGACGGGCACCCTACAATGAGCAGTTCTTC	CASSKGRAPYNEQFF
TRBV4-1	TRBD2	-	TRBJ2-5	TGCGCCAGCAGCCAAGGGCTAGCGGGATACTCCCCCGGAGAGACCCAGTACTTC	CASSQGLAGYSPGETQYF
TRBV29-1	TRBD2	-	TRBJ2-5	TGCAGCGTTGAAGATTTTGCGGGAGGGGGGGAGACCCAGTACTTC	CSVEDFAGGGETQYF
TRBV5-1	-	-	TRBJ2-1	TGCGCCAGCAGCTTGTACTCTAAGCAGTTCTTC	CASSLYSKQFF
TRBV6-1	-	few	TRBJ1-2	TGTGCCAGCCTAGTAAGGAATAACTATGGCTACACCTTC	CASLVRNNYGYTF
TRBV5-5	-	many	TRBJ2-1	TGTGCCAGCAGCTTGCTGGACAATGAGCAGTTCTTC	CASSLLDNEQFF
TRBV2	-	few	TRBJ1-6	TGTGCCAGCAGTGATAACAGCTTCTCCTATAATTCACCCCTCCACTTT	CASSDNSFSYNSPLHF
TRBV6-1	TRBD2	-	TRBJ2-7	TGTGCCAGCAGTGAAGCAAGCGGGGTTAGGGAGGCCCAGTACTTC	CASSEASGVREAQYF
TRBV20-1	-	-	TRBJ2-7	TGCAGTGCTAGCGGGCAGACCCTCCCCTACGAGCAGTACTTC	CSASGQTLPYEQYF
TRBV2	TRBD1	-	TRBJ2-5	TGTGCCAGCAGCACAGGGGTTGAAGAGACCCAGTACTTC	CASSTGVEETQYF
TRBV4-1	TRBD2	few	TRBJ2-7	TGCGCCAGCAGCCAAGTTAGCGGGAAGGGGTCCGAGCAGTACTTC	CASSQVSGKGSEQYF
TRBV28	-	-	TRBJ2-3	TGTGCCAGCAGGCCTAGTCCCCGGTCGTATTCGCAGTATTTT	CASRPSPRSYSQYF
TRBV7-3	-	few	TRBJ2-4	TGTGCCAGTTCTGAGGGGGTTGCCAAAAACATTCAGTACTTC	CASSEGVAKNIQYF
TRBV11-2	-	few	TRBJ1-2	TGTGCCAGCAGCTTAGTGGACACCTATGGCTACACCTTC	CASSLVDTYGYTF
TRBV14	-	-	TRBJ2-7	TGTGCCAGCAGCCAAGAAAGTGAGACAGGCGAGCAGTACTTC	CASSQESETGEQYF
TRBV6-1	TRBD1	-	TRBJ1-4	TGTGCCAGCAGTAGACAGGGGGGTAGAACTAATGAAAAACTGTTTTTT	CASSRQGGRTNEKLFF
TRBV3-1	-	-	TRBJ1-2	TGTGCCAGCAGACGACACGGTCAGGAGAACGGCTATGGCTACACCTTC	CASRRHGQENGYGYTF
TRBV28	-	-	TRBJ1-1	TGTGCCAGCAGTACCGTGGGCCGAGTCAACACTGAAGCTTTCTTT	CASSTVGRVNTEAFF
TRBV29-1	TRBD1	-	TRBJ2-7	TGCAGCACACCCGGTGGGGACAGGGGGCTCAATGAGCAGTACTTC	CSTPGGDRGLNEQYF
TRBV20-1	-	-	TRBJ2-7	TGCAGTGCTGAAACCGGGACAAAGAGCTCCTACGAGCAGTACTTC	CSAETGTKSSYEQYF
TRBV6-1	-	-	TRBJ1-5	TGTGCCAGCAGTGAAGCGGGGGGGGTCAATCAGCCCCAGCATTTT	CASSEAGGVNQPQHF
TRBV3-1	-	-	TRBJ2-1	TGTGCCAGCAGCCAGCCTCGCGGGGAGCAGTTCTTC	CASSQPRGEQFF
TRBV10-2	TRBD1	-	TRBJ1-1	TGCGCCAGCGATGCACAGGGGGCCACTGAAGCTTTCTTT	CASDAQGATEAFF
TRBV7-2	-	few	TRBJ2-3	TGTGCCAGCCCAGGGGCTAGCACAGATACGCAGTATTTT	CASPGASTDTQYF
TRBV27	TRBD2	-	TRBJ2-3	TGTGCCAGCAGTCCGACTAGCGGGGGGAACACAGATACGCAGTATTTT	CASSPTSGGNTDTQYF
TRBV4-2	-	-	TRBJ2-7	TGTGCCAGCAGCCAAGACCCGGGTAGAAGGGATTCTACCGCCTTCTCCTACGAGCAGTACTTC	CASSQDPGRRDSTAFSYEQYF
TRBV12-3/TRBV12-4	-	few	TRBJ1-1	TGTGCCAGCAGCCCCCCAGGCAGGGTGAACACTGAAGCTTTCTTT	CASSPPGRVNTEAFF
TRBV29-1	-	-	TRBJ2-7	TGCAGCGTTGGGAGGGGGGCCTACGAGCAGTACTTC	CSVGRGAYEQYF
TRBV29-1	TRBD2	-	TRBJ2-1	TGCAGCGTTGGAGGGAGGGCTGCTTACAATGAGCAGTTCTTC	CSVGGRAAYNEQFF
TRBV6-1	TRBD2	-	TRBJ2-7	TGTGCCAGCAGAGGAGGGACTAGCAGGGCGATTTCTCCTCTCGAGCAGTACTTC	CASRGGTSRAISPLEQYF
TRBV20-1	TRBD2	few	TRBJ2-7	TGCAGTGCTAGAAACCCGGGACTAGCGGGCGGGAAGCCCTACGAGCAGTACTTC	CSARNPGLAGGKPYEQYF
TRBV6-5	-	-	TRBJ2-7	TGTGCCAGCAGTGACGCGGCTGACTACGAGCAGTACTTC	CASSDAADYEQYF
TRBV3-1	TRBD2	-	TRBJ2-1	TGTGCCAGCAGCCACGGGACTAGCGGAAACAATGAGCAGTTCTTC	CASSHGTSGNNEQFF
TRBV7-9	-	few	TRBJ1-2	TGTGCCAGCAGCTGGGGGCAGGCCGGGGGCTACACCTTC	CASSWGQAGGYTF
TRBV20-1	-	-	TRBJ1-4	TGCAGTGCCAGCAGTGCGGACCGCGCGTTTTTT	CSASSADRAFF
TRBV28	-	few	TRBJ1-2	TGTGCCAGCAATCTACTGGGACCGGCTAACTATGGCTACACCTTC	CASNLLGPANYGYTF
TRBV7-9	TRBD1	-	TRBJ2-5	TGTGCCAGCAGCCTGACAGGGAGCGAACAGACCCAGTACTTC	CASSLTGSEQTQYF
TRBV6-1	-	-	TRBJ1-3	TGTGCCAGCAGTGAGAAGGGGACTGGAAACACCATATATTTT	CASSEKGTGNTIYF
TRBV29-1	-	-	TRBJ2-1	TGCAGCGGCATACAGGGTTCGTCCTACAATGAGCAGTTCTTC	CSGIQGSSYNEQFF
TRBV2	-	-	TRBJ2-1	TGTGCCAGCAGCCGACACAATGAGCAGTTCTTC	CASSRHNEQFF